This T cell receptor beta chain was observed in a study of T cells in Graves' hyperthyroidism and ophthalmopathy. This clonotype was detected many times. Germline V CDR1 and CDR2: SQVTM, ANQGSEA. V was pared by 3 bases and J by 6 bases, with 2 bases of the junction left unmatched. This CDR3 is 11 amino acids long. Amplification of TCR beta CDR3 regions used RNA as the template. TCR CDR3 underwent first-round RT-PCR with the HTBI primer set. TCRdb reprocessed the multiplex PCR reads via MiXCR and lists one record per CDR3 protein. The sample lists some 250,000 distinct CDR3 sequences, roughly 15% seen once, with 13% in the top ten. Ahead of any ophthalmopathy symptoms, the blood sample was obtained at the first diagnosis of hyperthyroidism. This sample holds PBMCs from roughly 10 ml fresh peripheral blood.

The sequenced sample consisted of blood. The TCR comes from a woman aged 40-49 years with Graves' hyperthyroidism that later progressed to Graves' ophthalmopathy. The chain is built from TRBV29-1 and TRBJ2-7, with 7 bases lining up with TRBD2. The DNA for the CDR3 is TGCAGCGTTGAGGGAGGGAGCGAGCAGTACTTC. Translated: CSVEGGSEQYF.